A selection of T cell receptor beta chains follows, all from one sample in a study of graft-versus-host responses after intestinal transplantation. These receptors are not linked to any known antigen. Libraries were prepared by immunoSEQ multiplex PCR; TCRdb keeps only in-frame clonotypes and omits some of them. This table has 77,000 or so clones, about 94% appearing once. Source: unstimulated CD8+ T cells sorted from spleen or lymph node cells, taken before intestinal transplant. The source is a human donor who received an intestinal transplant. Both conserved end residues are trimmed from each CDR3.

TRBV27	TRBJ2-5	ASSSFGLKMETQY
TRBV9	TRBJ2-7	ASSVQPDVSYEQY
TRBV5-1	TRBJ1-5	ASSLEGVSNQPQH
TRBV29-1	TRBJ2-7	SVEEFTGTASSYEQY
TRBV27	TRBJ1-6	ASSLELDSPLH
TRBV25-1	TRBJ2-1	ASTSRGSSGIYNEQF
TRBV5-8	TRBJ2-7	ASSIRNEQY
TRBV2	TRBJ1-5	ASSVGPNNQPQH
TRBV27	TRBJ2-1	ASRDGQGANEQF
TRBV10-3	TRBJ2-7	AISGPNSGYEQY
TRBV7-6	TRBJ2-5	ASSLASSGRQETQY
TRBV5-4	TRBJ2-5	ASRDPTSGRQETQY
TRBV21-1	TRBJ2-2	ASSKAPGADTGELF
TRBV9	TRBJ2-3	ASSVGGGRGTDTQY
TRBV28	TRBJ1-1	ASTQWADRLNTEAF
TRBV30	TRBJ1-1	AWSAGAGPTEAF
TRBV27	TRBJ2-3	ASIEGFTDTQY
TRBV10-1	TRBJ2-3	ASSDSRGTDTQY
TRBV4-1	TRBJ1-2	ASSPEPRTPGTGVGGYT
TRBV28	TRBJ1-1	ASSFFGQNTEAF
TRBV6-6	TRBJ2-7	ASGLAGGRHEQY
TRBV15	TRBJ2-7	ATSRDVASGGPYEQY
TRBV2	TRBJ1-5	ASKSKALPSNQPQH
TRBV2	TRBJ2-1	ASNEETYNEQF